The clone carrying this TCR beta chain has just a few counts. Next came a second PCR, run for about 6 to 11 cycles, which used a sample-barcoded 5' primer along with a J-beta primer mix. TCRdb reanalysed the 5' RACE reads using MiXCR and keeps one entry per CDR3 protein. The repertoire holds some 1.5 million distinct CDR3 sequences, 28% seen once, with 7.7% in the top ten. This record belongs to a study of blood T cells in healthy people across ages. Germline V lookup: CDR1 MNHEY, CDR2 SVGAGI. The CDR3 length is 16 residues. Unmatched junction bases numbered 5, after V lost 0 bases and J lost 7 bases.

This sequence was found in a woman aged 25 to 39 in good health. The chain uses TRBV6-5 and TRBJ2-1; TRBD2 matches at 11 bases. The sample comprised blood. CDR3 coding DNA: TGTGCCAGCAGTTACTCTGGTAGCGGGGGGGGAAATGAGCAGTTCTTC. This gives the protein CASSYSGSGGGNEQFF.